The TCR beta chain under discussion was sequenced for a study of T cell responses to AZD1222 COVID-19 vaccine. Notes on the study in general: Only after the peak T cell response were repertoires sampled.

Germline V gene lookup returns CDR1 KGHSH and CDR2 LQKENI. Trimming at V came to 3 bases and at J to 2 bases, leaving 5 bases not matched to a gene. The CDR3 runs 15 residues. This table comes from immunoSEQ multiplex PCR, and its TCRdb copy is limited to in-frame clones, with some not included. The table shows roughly 100,000 clones, with around 76% occurring only once. Details on this clone: Its antigen is currently unknown.

The gene calls are TRBV18 and TRBJ1-1; 8 positions match TRBD1. This TCR was sampled from an adult in good health. The specimen comprised peripheral blood, sampled on day 0 of AZD1222 vaccination. The CDR3: CASSPPGQGNTEAFF. The DNA of the CDR3 is TGTGCCAGCTCACCCCCTGGACAGGGTAACACTGAAGCTTTCTTT.